What follows are 22 T cell receptor beta chains derived from one specimen sequenced in a study of OX40 agonist ivuxolimab in advanced cancers. Libraries were made using the immunoSEQ multiplex PCR assay. Entries here come from immuneACCESS through TCRdb and include only in-frame sequences with V and J called. Some clones fail to appear in such tables; in the studies checked, an unresolved V gene covers under half of the shortfall, and the cause of the remainder is unknown. Here the sample has around 90,000 clones; approximately 90% occur a single time. Around 7% of the sample lies in the top ten. The sequenced sample was CD4+ or CD8+ T cells sorted from blood, obtained in a trial of the OX40 agonist ivuxolimab. Receptors originate from an adult with an advanced solid tumor such as melanoma, head and neck, liver or kidney cancer.

This clone was seen more than once but under ten times. The rearrangement uses TRBV27 and TRBJ1-5, with D unresolved. The V end lost 9 bases, the J end lost 4 bases, and 1 base lay between the germline ends. Germline values: CDR1 MNHEY, CDR2 SMNVEV (reference sequence). The CDR3 has 9 residues. The CDR3 sequence: CASNQPQHF. The CDR3 region has the DNA TGTGCCAGTAATCAGCCCCAGCATTTT.

The chain couples TRBV7-9 to TRBJ2-3, with TRBD2 matching over 7 bases. CDR1 SEHNR and CDR2 FQNEAQ come from the germline V gene (reference sequence). The V and J ends lost 5 bases and 0 bases, in that order; junction bases with no gene match: 8. CDR3 length equals 16 residues. The CDR3 bases are TGTGCCAGCAGCGCCGAGACTAGCTGGAGCACAGATACGCAGTATTTT. The encoded protein is CASSAETSWSTDTQYF.

This rearrangement joins TRBV5-1 to TRBJ2-5; no clear D gene. CDR1 SGHRS and CDR2 YFSETQ come from the germline V gene. CDR3 length: 17 residues. Deletions cut 2 bases from V and 1 base from J, with 18 bases between. The DNA for the CDR3 is TGCGCCAGCAGCTTTGGTCCGGGCGGCCCCTTCCAAGAGACCCAGTACTTC. This sequence encodes CASSFGPGGPFQETQYF.

This clone was observed a single time. The chain links TRBV18 to TRBJ1-3, with no clear D. V was pared by 8 bases and J by 0 bases, with 11 bases between. CDR1 KGHSH and CDR2 LQKENI come from the germline V gene. The CDR3 is 14 residues long. The CDR3 loop reads CASQGFTSGNTIYF. As DNA, the CDR3 is TGTGCCAGCCAAGGATTTACCTCTGGAAACACCATATATTTT. The full variable domain, its missing parts supplied by reference TRBV18 and TRBJ1-3, is NAGVMQNPRHLVRRRGQEARLRCSPMKGHSHVYWYRQLPEEGLKFMVYLQKENIIDESGMPKERFSAEFPKEGPSILRIQQVVRGDSAAYFCASQGFTSGNTIYFGEGSWLTVV.

This chain connects TRBV5-4 to TRBJ2-5, with D possibly called TRBD1 or TRBD2 (5 bases each). In germline, CDR1 is SGHNT, CDR2 YYREEE (reference sequence). V was pared by 4 bases and J by 3 bases, with 19 bases between. The CDR3 loop spans 16 amino acids. The CDR3 sequence: CASSPTGTPREETQYF. The CDR3 nucleotides are TGTGCCAGCAGCCCAACCGGGACGCCGCGAGAAGAGACCCAGTACTTC.

This chain connects TRBV27 to TRBJ2-3, with 14 bases matching TRBD2. Germline CDR1 is MNHEY and CDR2 is SMNVEV (reference sequence). This CDR3 region has 15 residues. The V segment lost 5 bases and the J segment 9 bases; nucleotides outside the gene matches: 7. CDR3 region: CASSPGTSGSETQYF. DNA for the CDR3: TGTGCCAGCAGTCCGGGGACTAGCGGGAGTGAAACGCAGTATTTT.

About this clone: Different DNA sequences within this sample yield the same CDR3. V usage is TRBV27 and J usage is TRBJ2-1; no firm D call. Germline CDR1 MNHEY, CDR2 SMNVEV (reference sequence). The CDR3 covers 14 residues. Between the trimmed V and J ends, which lost 2 bases and 0 bases, there was a span of 5 bases. The CDR3 protein is CASSLGSSYNEQFF. CDR3 nucleotides: TGTGCCAGCAGTTTAGGAAGCTCCTACAATGAGCAGTTCTTC.

The gene calls are TRBV13 and TRBJ2-3, with 10 positions matching TRBD2. Trimming at V came to 0 bases and at J to 2 bases, leaving 8 bases not matched to a gene. Germline-derived CDR1 and CDR2 are PRHDT and FYEKMQ (reference sequence). This CDR3 is 18 amino acids long. CDR3 amino acids: CASSLGHFGTSVTDTQYF. CDR3 nucleotides: TGTGCCAGCAGCTTAGGCCATTTTGGGACTAGCGTCACAGATACGCAGTATTTT.

V usage is TRBV6-5 and J usage is TRBJ2-7; D might be TRBD2 (6 bases). The germline V and J ends were trimmed by 0 bases and 2 bases, with 8 bases remaining between them. The V gene's germline CDR1 is MNHEY and CDR2 SVGAGI. The CDR3 totals 14 residues. The CDR3 sequence is CASSYSEGTYEQYF. The CDR3 DNA sequence: TGTGCCAGCAGTTACTCGGAGGGTACCTACGAGCAGTACTTC.

The table lists this clone with a count of one. V usage is TRBV25-1 and J usage is TRBJ2-7; D gene ambiguous. The CDR3 runs 11 residues. Trimming cost V 3 bases and J 6 bases, with 6 bases left between them. The germline gives CDR1 MGHDK, CDR2 SYGVNS. This CDR3 is CASSELAEQYF. In DNA, the CDR3 is TGTGCCAGCAGTGAGCTGGCCGAGCAGTACTTC.

The CDR3: CASKETQYF. The CDR3 region has the DNA TGTGCCAGCAAAGAGACCCAGTACTTC. The chain couples TRBV27 to TRBJ2-5; no definite D call. The CDR3 consists of 9 residues. The V end was cut by 7 bases, the J end by 3 bases, with 0 bases between. CDR1 is MNHEY and CDR2 is SMNVEV in the germline V gene (reference sequence).

The gene calls are TRBV30 and TRBJ1-1; D gene ambiguous. Germline V gene sequence: CDR1 GTSNPN, CDR2 SVGIG (reference sequence). V was trimmed by 7 bases and J by 6 bases, leaving 18 bases between them. The CDR3 consists of 13 residues. Here the CDR3 reads CALRHQVSAEAFF. CDR3 DNA: TGTGCCTTACGCCACCAGGTATCGGCTGAAGCTTTCTTT.

In its sample, this clone was seen a few times. V usage is TRBV6-1 and J usage is TRBJ1-2; D is possibly TRBD1 (6 bases). The CDR3 contains 16 residues. Trimming cost V 3 bases and J 7 bases, with 21 bases left between them. CDR1 and CDR2 (germline): MNHNS, SASEGT. CDR3 residues: CASSDWEGDYGGGYTF. For the CDR3, the DNA is TGTGCCAGCAGTGATTGGGAGGGGGATTATGGTGGTGGCTACACCTTC.

The chain recombines TRBV11-3 with TRBJ2-1, with TRBD2 identical over 13 bases. Germline CDR1 SGHNT, CDR2 YENEEA. The ends lost 5 bases at V and 5 bases at J; junction bases unmatched: 6. This CDR3 contains 16 residues. The CDR3 DNA sequence: TGTGCCAGCAGCATTTGGACTAGCGGGAGAGACAATGAGCAGTTCTTC. Translated, it gives CASSIWTSGRDNEQFF.

The chain has TRBV7-9 and TRBJ2-7, with a weak D call TRBD1 (5 bases). CDR3 length: 13 amino acids. Trimming removed 4 bases at V and 3 bases at J, with 10 bases between. Germline CDR1 is SEHNR and CDR2 is FQNEAQ (reference sequence). CDR3 amino acids: CASSYGALYEQYF. CDR3 DNA sequence: TGTGCCAGCAGCTATGGGGCGCTCTACGAGCAGTACTTC.

This sequence joins TRBV6-6 and TRBJ1-1, with 8 bases that match TRBD1. CDR1 is MNHNY, CDR2 SVGAGI, per germline (reference sequence). The V and J ends lost 5 bases and 5 bases, in that order; junction bases with no gene match: 7. The length of the CDR3 is 14 residues. This CDR3 is CASSETGEGTEAFF. Written as DNA, the CDR3 is TGTGCCAGCAGTGAGACAGGGGAAGGAACTGAAGCTTTCTTT.

The chain joins TRBV6-6 to TRBJ2-1, with D perhaps being TRBD1 or TRBD2 (5 bases each). Germline CDR1 MNHNY, CDR2 SVGAGI (reference sequence). Trimming pared 1 base from V and 5 bases from J, leaving 12 bases between. The CDR3 is 15 amino acids. The DNA of the CDR3 is TGTGCCAGCAGTTACTTGGGGGAGAGCGACAATGAGCAGTTCTTC. Its protein product is CASSYLGESDNEQFF.

The CDR3 sequence is CASSYLGGYGYTF. The DNA of the CDR3 is TGTGCCAGCAGTTATCTAGGAGGCTATGGCTACACCTTC. The J gene is TRBJ1-2, the V gene TRBV28; D ambiguous. The CDR3 is 13 residues long. V was clipped by 4 bases and J by 4 bases, with 10 bases between them. CDR1 and CDR2 from the germline V gene are MDHEN and SYDVKM.

CDR3 sequence reads: CAWRLTGAPRNEQFF. DNA of the CDR3: TGTGCCTGGAGATTAACAGGGGCCCCGCGCAATGAGCAGTTCTTC. This sequence joins TRBV30 and TRBJ2-1, with 7 bases that match TRBD1. This CDR3 has 15 residues. Germline loops: CDR1 GTSNPN, CDR2 SVGIG (reference sequence). V lost 3 bases, J lost 6 bases, and 11 bases stayed unmatched.

V and J are TRBV28 and TRBJ1-2; no clear D gene. Per germline, CDR1 MDHEN and CDR2 SYDVKM. The CDR3 covers 14 residues. Trimming left V 2 bases short and J 5 bases short, with 12 bases between. CDR3 coding DNA: TGTGCCAGCAGTTTAAGTATACAAGGGTATGGCTACACCTTC. Translating gives CASSLSIQGYGYTF.

This chain connects TRBV4-1 to TRBJ2-5; TRBD1 aligns across 9 bases. V shed 2 bases and J 9 bases; nucleotides not matched to a gene: 13. Germline V lookup: CDR1 MGHRA, CDR2 YSYEKL. This CDR3 has 16 residues. The CDR3 nucleotides are TGCGCCAGCAGCCAACCTAGGGGGGGACAGGGTGGGTCCCAGTACTTC. Translation: CASSQPRGGQGGSQYF.

The chain carries TRBV19 and TRBJ2-7; 13 bases are shared with TRBD2. J was trimmed by 0 bases and V by 5 bases; bases with no gene match: 10. Germline values: CDR1 LNHDA, CDR2 SQIVND (reference sequence). The CDR3 runs 18 residues. The CDR3 nucleotides read TGTGCCAGTAGTGGTACAGAGACTAGCGGGAGGTACTCCTACGAGCAGTACTTC. Its protein is CASSGTETSGRYSYEQYF.